Shown below are 31 T cell receptor beta chains from a single sample sequenced in a study of blood T cell repertoires in COVID-19. Assay: immunoSEQ multiplex PCR; the TCRdb copy retains only in-frame clones and omits some. The profile shows under 300,000 clones, around 84% of them singletons. Sequencing used PBMCs or T cells enriched from blood (not recorded which). These receptors were taken from a woman aged 45-65 years who had been exposed to COVID-19.

The chain links TRBV10-3 to TRBJ1-6; D possibly corresponds to TRBD1 (6 bases). The CDR3 is made up of 16 amino acids. Per germline, CDR1 ENHRY and CDR2 SYGVKD. Trimming cost V 6 bases and J 1 base, with 13 bases left between them. CDR3 sequence: CAISDPTGSYNSPLHF. The CDR3 coding sequence is TGTGCCATCAGCGACCCTACAGGGTCCTATAATTCACCCCTCCACTTT.

The rearrangement uses TRBV19 and TRBJ1-6, with a tentative D call TRBD1 (6 bases). Per the germline V gene, CDR1 is LNHDA and CDR2 is SQIVND (reference sequence). V was pared by 9 bases and J by 8 bases, with 11 bases between. This CDR3 is built from 12 residues. The CDR3 DNA sequence: TGTGCCAGCGGACAGTCTTATTCACCCCTCCACTTT. This sequence encodes CASGQSYSPLHF.

This clone is a singleton in its sample. This sequence joins TRBV2 and TRBJ1-6; perhaps TRBD1 as D (5 bases). V was shortened by 5 bases and J by 5 bases, with 10 bases between the two germline ends. CDR1 is SNHLY, CDR2 FYNNEI, per germline. CDR3 size: 14 residues. The CDR3 coding sequence is TGTGCCAGCAGTTACCTGACAGATAATTCACCCCTCCACTTT. This translates into CASSYLTDNSPLHF.

The chain joins TRBV19 to TRBJ2-7; TRBD1 is a possible D gene (5 bases). Trimming removed 5 bases at V and 2 bases at J, with 16 bases between. The germline V gene encodes CDR1 LNHDA and CDR2 SQIVND (reference sequence). The CDR3 totals 15 residues. Here the CDR3 DNA reads TGTGCCAGTAGTGTCTCAGGGCTTCAGGCCTACGAGCAGTACTTC. As protein: CASSVSGLQAYEQYF.

This sequence joins TRBV5-1 and TRBJ1-2, with D tentatively TRBD1 (5 bases). V was pared by 4 bases and J by 0 bases, with 10 bases between. This CDR3 region has 14 residues. In germline, CDR1 is SGHRS, CDR2 YFSETQ. The CDR3 loop reads CASSPQGSNYGYTF. DNA for the CDR3: TGCGCCAGCAGCCCCCAGGGTTCTAACTATGGCTACACCTTC. The variable domain in full, with the rest retrieved from reference TRBV5-1 and TRBJ1-2, is KAGVTQTPRYLIKTRGQQVTLSCSPISGHRSVSWYQQTPGQGLQFLFEYFSETQRNKGNFPGRFSGRQFSNSRSEMNVSTLELGDSALYLCASSPQGSNYGYTFGSGTRLTVV.

This clone occurred once. The chain recombines TRBV3-1 (or the pseudogene TRBV3-2) with TRBJ1-2; TRBD1 might be the D (6 bases). Germline CDR1 is LGHDT and CDR2 is YNNKEL (reference sequence). The V end was cut by 0 bases, the J end by 2 bases, with 10 bases between. This CDR3 is 15 amino acids long. CDR3 sequence: CASSQDGGRNYGYTF. The DNA for the CDR3 is TGTGCCAGCAGCCAAGATGGGGGCCGGAACTATGGCTACACCTTC.

This chain links TRBV2 with TRBJ1-5, with TRBD1 matching over 7 bases. J gave up 5 bases and V 8 bases, and 12 bases lay outside the gene matches. This CDR3 spans 15 amino acids. The germline V gene encodes CDR1 SNHLY and CDR2 FYNNEI. This chain's CDR3 is CASRKDGQVYQPQHF. The CDR3 DNA reads TGTGCCAGCCGAAAAGACGGACAGGTTTATCAGCCCCAGCATTTT.

This rearrangement joins TRBV19 to TRBJ1-2; 8 positions agree with TRBD1. This CDR3 comprises 16 residues. CDR1 and CDR2 (germline): LNHDA, SQIVND (reference sequence). The V segment lost 4 bases and the J segment 0 bases; nucleotides outside the gene matches: 7. CDR3 sequence: CASSTLGTGSNYGYTF. CDR3 bases: TGTGCCAGTAGTACCCTCGGGACAGGCTCTAACTATGGCTACACCTTC.

On this clone itself: In the same sample, other DNA sequences code for this CDR3. The chain uses TRBV5-1 and TRBJ2-5; TRBD2 matches 16 bases. Per the germline V gene, CDR1 is SGHRS and CDR2 is YFSETQ. The V gene end was trimmed by 4 bases and the J gene end by 5 bases; junction bases not matched to a gene: 5. The CDR3 runs to 16 residues. CDR3: CASSAGLAGGQETQYF. The CDR3 DNA sequence: TGCGCCAGCAGCGCGGGACTAGCGGGGGGGCAGGAGACCCAGTACTTC.

This clone has just one count. The rearrangement uses TRBV4-2 and TRBJ2-7; D is perhaps TRBD1 (6 bases). Deletions cut 0 bases from V and 2 bases from J, with 17 bases between. CDR1 and CDR2 (germline): LGHNA, YNFKEQ. The CDR3 extends over 17 amino acids. In DNA form, the CDR3 reads TGTGCCAGCAGCCAAGAAATAGTTGGACAGATCCCCTACGAGCAGTACTTC. Protein product: CASSQEIVGQIPYEQYF.

This clone appeared once. The chain has TRBV19 and TRBJ1-2; D remains ambiguous. Germline values: CDR1 LNHDA, CDR2 SQIVND (reference sequence). The CDR3 extends over 14 amino acids. Trimming removed 5 bases at V and 0 bases at J, with 10 bases between. This CDR3 reads CASSPVVANYGYTF. CDR3 DNA: TGTGCCAGTAGTCCGGTGGTAGCTAACTATGGCTACACCTTC.

Turning to this clone: This specimen includes other DNA sequences encoding the same CDR3. The V and J genes are TRBV3-1 (or the pseudogene TRBV3-2) and TRBJ1-1, with unresolved D. The CDR3 sequence is 13 residues long. Deletions cut 4 bases from V and 0 bases from J, with 6 bases between. CDR1 is LGHDT, CDR2 YNNKEL, per germline (reference sequence). CDR3 bases: TGTGCCAGCAGCCTAACTTTGAACACTGAAGCTTTCTTT. As protein: CASSLTLNTEAFF.

The chain is built from TRBV5-1 and TRBJ2-7; TRBD1 matches 11 bases. The CDR3 length is 14 residues. Germline V gives CDR1 SGHRS, CDR2 YFSETQ. V trimming: 4 bases; J trimming: 11 bases; junction bases outside the gene matches: 11. CDR3 in DNA: TGCGCCAGCAGCCCTGAGCGGACAGGGGGCGTCGAGTACTTC. Translating it yields CASSPERTGGVEYF.

The V gene is TRBV5-3, the J gene TRBJ1-1; 12 nucleotides agree with TRBD1. TRBV5-3 is filed as an ORF, its function uncertain. J lost 5 bases, V lost 0 bases, and 5 bases had no gene match. The CDR3 spans 16 residues. CDR3 sequence reads: CARSLVGTGGNTEAFF. The DNA for the CDR3 is TGTGCCAGAAGCTTGGTTGGGACAGGGGGCAATACTGAAGCTTTCTTT.

The J gene is TRBJ2-7, the V gene TRBV27; possibly TRBD1 for D (6 bases). This CDR3 comprises 14 residues. CDR1 is MNHEY, CDR2 SMNVEV, per germline (reference sequence). Trimming cost V 3 bases and J 7 bases, with 16 bases left between them. The CDR3 nucleotides read TGTGCCAGCAGTTTCCGGGGCAGGGGCCGAGAGCAGTACTTC. It encodes CASSFRGRGREQYF.

The V call is TRBV7-3, the J call TRBJ2-5; 11 bases map to TRBD1. V gave up 6 bases and J gave up 1 base; unmatched junction bases: 7. Germline CDR1 and CDR2: SGHTA and FQGTGA. This CDR3 region has 16 residues. DNA of the CDR3: TGTGCCAGCAGTACCGGGACAGGGGGGATCCAAGAGACCCAGTACTTC. Its translation is CASSTGTGGIQETQYF.

The chain recombines TRBV28 with TRBJ2-2; 7 bases match TRBD2. This CDR3 comprises 14 residues. Trimming cost V 3 bases and J 7 bases; bases outside gene matches: 5. Looked up from germline, CDR1 is MDHEN and CDR2 is SYDVKM. Written as DNA, the CDR3 is TGTGCCAGCAGTTTGCTGCGGGAGATCGGGGAGCTGTTTTTT. It translates to CASSLLREIGELFF. Drawing the rest from reference TRBV28 and TRBJ2-2, the complete variable domain is DVKVTQSSRYLVKRTGEKVFLECVQDMDHENMFWYRQDPGLGLRLIYFSYDVKMKEKGDIPEGYSVSREKKERFSLILESASTNQTSMYLCASSLLREIGELFFGEGSRLTVL.

The J gene is TRBJ1-1, the V gene TRBV7-9; D is undetermined. Per germline, CDR1 SEHNR and CDR2 FQNEAQ (reference sequence). This CDR3 comprises 13 residues. V gave up 6 bases and J gave up 8 bases, with 16 bases separating them. The CDR3 DNA sequence: TGTGCCAGCAGTCCCCATGGCAGATTCGAAGCTTTCTTT. Its translation is CASSPHGRFEAFF.

This chain uses TRBV10-1 with TRBJ1-1, with 9 bases matching TRBD1. V dropped 5 bases and J dropped 3; count of bases not matched to a gene: 10. The CDR3 is 16 residues long. Germline-derived CDR1 and CDR2 are WNHNN and SYGVQD (reference sequence). The CDR3 here is CASSIRDRECYTEAFF. CDR3 nucleotide sequence: TGCGCCAGCAGTATCCGGGACAGGGAATGTTACACTGAAGCTTTCTTT.

The genes are TRBV6-2 or TRBV6-3 and TRBJ1-3; no clear D gene. CDR1 and CDR2 from the germline V gene are MNHEY and SVGEGT. The CDR3 length is 19 residues. V lost 2 bases to trimming and J lost 4 bases, with 24 bases between them. DNA for the CDR3: TGTGCCAGCAGTTACCCCACCCGGGGTCATCCCCATGAAGGAAACACCATATATTTT. Encoded protein: CASSYPTRGHPHEGNTIYF.

The rearrangement joins TRBV6-5 to TRBJ2-3; D gene uncertain. The ends were cut back, 8 bases at V and 0 bases at J, with 9 bases in the middle. There are 13 residues in the CDR3. CDR1 is MNHEY and CDR2 is SVGAGI in the germline V gene. The DNA of the CDR3 is TGTGCCAGCTTTGAGGTTAGCACAGATACGCAGTATTTT. Protein: CASFEVSTDTQYF.

This clone has a handful of counts. V gene TRBV6-2 or TRBV6-3 combines with J gene TRBJ1-5; D is undetermined. V lost 2 bases to trimming and J lost 3 bases, with 8 bases between them. This CDR3 is built from 14 residues. From germline, CDR1 is MNHEY and CDR2 SVGEGT. The CDR3, as DNA: TGTGCCAGCAGTTACGATGGCATCAATCAGCCCCAGCATTTT. It specifies CASSYDGINQPQHF.

The chain couples TRBV9 to TRBJ2-7; D perhaps matches TRBD1 (5 bases). Germline V gene sequence: CDR1 SGDLS, CDR2 YYNGEE. Deletions cut 2 bases from V and 3 bases from J, with 12 bases between. This CDR3 has 14 amino acids. The DNA of the CDR3 is TGTGCCAGCAGCGTCGCGGCAGACAGCTACGAGCAGTACTTC. Translation: CASSVAADSYEQYF.

J is TRBJ1-4 and V is TRBV7-9, with no clear D. Germline V gene lookup returns CDR1 SEHNR and CDR2 FQNEAQ (reference sequence). The CDR3 is made up of 16 amino acids. V gave up 7 bases and J gave up 5 bases, with 20 bases separating them. The CDR3 sequence is CASNSLTPEENEKLFF. As DNA, the CDR3 is TGTGCCAGCAACTCTTTAACTCCTGAAGAGAATGAAAAACTGTTTTTT.

This chain uses TRBV18 with TRBJ1-4, with D perhaps matching TRBD1 (5 bases). V lost 6 bases, J lost 8 bases, and 16 bases lay in between. The CDR3 length is 14 residues. Germline assignment: CDR1 KGHSH and CDR2 LQKENI. Here the CDR3 reads CASSTGGMGEKLFF. As DNA, the CDR3 is TGTGCCAGCTCTACGGGGGGTATGGGCGAAAAACTGTTTTTT. Complete variable domain (other parts from reference TRBV18 and TRBJ1-4): NAGVMQNPRHLVRRRGQEARLRCSPMKGHSHVYWYRQLPEEGLKFMVYLQKENIIDESGMPKERFSAEFPKEGPSILRIQQVVRGDSAAYFCASSTGGMGEKLFFGSGTQLSVL.

The sample holds one count of this clone. V is TRBV5-4 and J is TRBJ2-1, with a tentative D call TRBD2 (7 bases). The germline V gene encodes CDR1 SGHNT and CDR2 YYREEE (reference sequence). This CDR3 contains 15 residues. The V end was cut by 4 bases, the J end by 8 bases, with 19 bases between. The CDR3 bases are TGTGCCAGCAGCCCTAGGGGGGGCCTCAGCGATGAGCAGTTCTTC. Translation gives CASSPRGGLSDEQFF.

The chain joins TRBV5-6 to TRBJ1-2; possibly TRBD1 for D (6 bases). Germline V lookup: CDR1 SGHDT, CDR2 YYEEEE. The CDR3 runs 13 residues. With 4 bases removed from V and 12 bases from J, the gap between germline ends came to 19 bases. The CDR3 spells CASSAQDRDDNTF. CDR3 sequence (DNA): TGTGCCAGCAGCGCCCAGGACAGAGACGATAACACCTTC.

V gene TRBV10-3 combines with J gene TRBJ1-5; the D is unclear. Looked up from germline, CDR1 is ENHRY and CDR2 is SYGVKD. The CDR3 consists of 13 residues. Trimming removed 3 bases from V and 5 bases from J, with 8 bases in between. CDR3 coding DNA: TGTGCCATCAGTGAAGAAGGAGATCAGCCCCAGCATTTT. It encodes CAISEEGDQPQHF.

The chain uses TRBV25-1 and TRBJ1-4; 9 nucleotides agree with TRBD1. From germline, CDR1 is MGHDK and CDR2 SYGVNS. After removal of 6 bases from V and 7 bases from J, the junction contained 6 bases not matched to a gene. CDR3 length: 14 residues. CDR3: CASRPGQGSEKLFF. Here the CDR3 DNA reads TGTGCCAGCAGACCGGGACAGGGTAGTGAAAAACTGTTTTTT.

This clone was seen just once. The rearrangement joins TRBV7-2 to TRBJ2-5, with 7 bases aligning to TRBD2. Germline V gene sequence: CDR1 SGHTA, CDR2 FQGNSA. The CDR3 has 14 amino acids. V lost 2 bases and J lost 7; bases outside the gene matches: 7. The CDR3 here is CASSLMMREGTQYF. The CDR3 bases are TGTGCCAGCAGCTTAATGATGAGGGAGGGGACCCAGTACTTC.

This chain uses TRBV7-2 with TRBJ2-5, with a weak D call TRBD2 (6 bases). Germline CDR1 and CDR2: SGHTA and FQGNSA. Trimming pared 0 bases from V and 4 bases from J, leaving 9 bases between. The CDR3 is 14 amino acids. The CDR3 region is CASSLASGLETQYF. The CDR3 region has the DNA TGTGCCAGCAGCTTAGCGTCGGGACTAGAGACCCAGTACTTC.